These 5 T cell receptor beta chains originate from one sample sequenced in a study of CD8+ T cells in alopecia areata. The treatment is: oral pan-JAK inhibitor, 5-10 mg twice daily. cDNA reverse transcribed from extracted RNA served as the sequencing template. Clones were read by immunoSEQ multiplex PCR, and TCRdb kept only the in-frame ones, dropping some. Seen here are 100,000 to 120,000 clones, roughly 50% observed once, and the top ten hold approximately 3.1%. Sequencing was performed on CD4+ T cells sorted from blood, taken at week 24, from a patient treated with tofacitinib. These receptors came from a human donor with alopecia areata.

The V gene is TRBV11-2, the J gene TRBJ2-3, with 8 nucleotides matching TRBD2. V gave up 1 base and J gave up 2 bases; unmatched junction bases: 8. This CDR3 contains 17 residues. CDR1 is SGHAT and CDR2 is FQNNGV in the germline V gene. This CDR3 is CASSLARGAGATDTQYF. The CDR3 nucleotides are TGTGCCAGCAGCTTAGCCCGCGGAGCGGGGGCCACAGATACGCAGTATTTT.

This clone was picked up a small number of times. The rearrangement uses TRBV30 and TRBJ1-5, with unresolved D. The length of the CDR3 is 13 residues. Between the trimmed V and J ends, which lost 0 bases and 7 bases, there was a span of 10 bases. Per the germline V gene, CDR1 is GTSNPN and CDR2 is SVGIG (reference sequence). CDR3 sequence (DNA): TGTGCCTGGAGTGTACAGCTAGGGCAGCCCCAGCATTTT. This codes for CAWSVQLGQPQHF.

In this sample, this clone turned up once. The V gene is TRBV10-3, the J gene TRBJ1-2, with TRBD1 as a possible D gene (5 bases). The germline V gene encodes CDR1 ENHRY and CDR2 SYGVKD. V lost 2 bases and J lost 5, with 9 bases in between. The CDR3 length is 13 residues. The CDR3 protein is CAISEEQAYGYTF. The CDR3 nucleotides read TGTGCCATCAGTGAGGAACAGGCTTATGGCTACACCTTC.

In its sample, this clone was seen a few times. J is TRBJ2-7 and V is TRBV10-2; D may be TRBD2 (6 bases). CDR3 length: 14 residues. V lost 5 bases to trimming and J lost 7 bases, with 18 bases between them. CDR1 and CDR2 (germline): WSHSY, SAAADI. The CDR3 DNA reads TGCGCCAGCAGTCCTGGGACTCAGCCGAGAGAGCAGTACTTC. Protein product: CASSPGTQPREQYF.

This clone was observed a handful of times. This sequence joins TRBV2 and TRBJ2-7, with 14 bases matching TRBD2. CDR3 size: 14 residues. The J segment lost 5 bases and the V segment lost 7 bases, leaving 4 bases of the junction unmatched. Germline CDR1 SNHLY, CDR2 FYNNEI. The DNA of the CDR3 is TGTGCCAGCAATCGACTAGCGGGGGGGGACGAGCAGTACTTC. Its protein is CASNRLAGGDEQYF.